These T cell receptor beta chains were read from a single sample in a study of spatial heterogeneity in lung cancer. Each CDR3 protein gets one entry after TCRdb re-called the 5' RACE reads with MiXCR. The profile shows about 48,000 distinct CDR3 sequences, roughly 5% of them singletons. The sequences come from PBMCs, collected at surgery. The receptors originated from a male donor with early-stage non-small cell lung cancer. The CDR3 runs from the conserved cysteine through the conserved F or W. Each record gives: V gene, D gene, J gene, clone size, CDR3 protein, CDR3 DNA. D genes are given only for firm matches. Clone sizes are given selectively: once, few, many, or a class where the clone is expanded.

TRBV2	TRBD1	TRBJ2-1	many	CASSGRQGPYNEQFF	TGTGCCAGCAGTGGTCGACAGGGCCCCTACAATGAGCAGTTCTTC
TRBV9	.	TRBJ2-5	many	CARWVLIETQYF	TGTGCCCGGTGGGTATTGATTGAGACCCAGTACTTC
TRBV20-1	TRBD2	TRBJ2-1	many	CSAPRQGLTAYNEQFF	TGCAGTGCTCCTAGGCAGGGACTAACAGCCTACAATGAGCAGTTCTTC
TRBV5-4	.	TRBJ2-2	many	CASSLTGTGELFF	TGTGCCAGCAGCTTGACGGGCACCGGGGAGCTGTTTTTT
TRBV29-1	.	TRBJ2-1	many	CSARTVSYNEQFF	TGCAGCGCGAGGACTGTATCCTACAATGAGCAGTTCTTC
TRBV2	.	TRBJ2-4	many	CASNTRALKNIQYF	TGTGCCAGCAATACCAGGGCCCTCAAAAACATTCAGTACTTC
TRBV5-1	.	TRBJ2-3	.	CASSFRDTQYF	TGCGCCAGCAGCTTTAGAGATACGCAGTATTTT
TRBV20-1	.	TRBJ2-2	few	CSARDYRDTGELFF	TGCAGTGCTAGAGACTACAGGGACACCGGGGAGCTGTTTTTT
TRBV5-6	.	TRBJ2-1	many	CASSPAVYNEQFF	TGTGCCAGCAGCCCAGCGGTCTACAATGAGCAGTTCTTC
TRBV7-2	TRBD1	TRBJ2-5	few	CASSQTGGAGGETQYF	TGTGCCAGCAGTCAAACAGGGGGCGCAGGCGGGGAGACCCAGTACTTC
TRBV11-2	TRBD1	TRBJ2-7	many	CASSFRWLDRDKDEQYF	TGTGCCAGCAGCTTCCGTTGGCTGGACAGGGATAAAGACGAGCAGTACTTC
TRBV6-1	TRBD2	TRBJ2-2	many	CASSEYSGSFTGELFF	TGTGCCAGCAGTGAATACAGCGGGAGTTTCACCGGGGAGCTGTTTTTT
TRBV27	.	TRBJ1-4	many	CASSSIRDKHEKLFF	TGTGCCAGCAGTTCAATCCGGGACAAACATGAAAAACTGTTTTTT
TRBV4-3	.	TRBJ1-2	many	CASSQDRRSPGYTF	TGCGCCAGCAGCCAAGATCGACGATCGCCCGGCTACACCTTC
TRBV9	TRBD1	TRBJ2-7	many	CASSGGQGYEQYF	TGTGCCAGCAGCGGGGGACAGGGCTACGAGCAGTACTTC
TRBV2	.	TRBJ2-7	many	CASSEERPSEQYF	TGTGCCAGCAGTGAGGAACGGCCCTCCGAGCAGTACTTC
TRBV2	.	TRBJ1-1	.	CASSVGDAEAFF	TGTGCCAGCAGTGTGGGGGACGCTGAAGCTTTCTTT
TRBV6-6	TRBD1	TRBJ1-1	many	CASRRDRVYTEAFF	TGTGCCAGCAGGCGGGACAGGGTCTACACTGAAGCTTTCTTT
TRBV6-5	.	TRBJ2-7	many	CASSYGQYAYEQYF	TGTGCCAGCAGTTACGGACAGTACGCTTACGAGCAGTACTTC
TRBV7-6	.	TRBJ1-6	many	CASSLRGGGNSPLHF	TGTGCCAGCAGCTTACGGGGTGGTGGAAATTCACCCCTCCACTTT
TRBV27	TRBD2	TRBJ2-3	many	CASKKRGLYTDTQYF	TGTGCCAGCAAAAAGAGGGGACTATACACAGATACGCAGTATTTT
TRBV14	.	TRBJ2-6	.	CASSQVQGPSGANVLTF	TGTGCCAGCAGCCAAGTTCAGGGCCCCTCTGGGGCCAACGTCCTGACTTTC
TRBV6-5	.	TRBJ2-3	many	CASSTGGEDTQYF	TGTGCCAGCTCCACAGGGGGGGAGGATACGCAGTATTTT
TRBV7-2	TRBD1	TRBJ1-5	few	CASSLGQGGYYSNQPQHF	TGTGCCAGCAGCTTAGGGCAGGGGGGCTACTATAGCAATCAGCCCCAGCATTTT
TRBV5-1	.	TRBJ2-3	many	CASSLNQAPTDTQYF	TGCGCCAGCAGCTTAAATCAGGCCCCCACAGATACGCAGTATTTT